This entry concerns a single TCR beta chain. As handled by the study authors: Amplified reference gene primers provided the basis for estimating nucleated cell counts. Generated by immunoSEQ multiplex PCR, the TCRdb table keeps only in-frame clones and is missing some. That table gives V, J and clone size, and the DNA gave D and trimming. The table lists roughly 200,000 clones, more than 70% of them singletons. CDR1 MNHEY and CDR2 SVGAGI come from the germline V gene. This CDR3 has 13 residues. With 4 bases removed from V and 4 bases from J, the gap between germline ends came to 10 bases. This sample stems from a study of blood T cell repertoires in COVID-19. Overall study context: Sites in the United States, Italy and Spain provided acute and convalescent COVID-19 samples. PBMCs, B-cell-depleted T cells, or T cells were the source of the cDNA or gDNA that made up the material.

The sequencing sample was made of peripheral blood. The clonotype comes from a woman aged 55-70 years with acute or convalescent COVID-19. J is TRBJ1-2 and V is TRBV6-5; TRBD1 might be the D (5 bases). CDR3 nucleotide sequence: TGTGCCAGCAGTTTCGACAGCTCCTATGGCTACACCTTC. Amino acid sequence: CASSFDSSYGYTF.